These 3 T cell receptor beta chains were all obtained from the same sample, sequenced in a study of T cells in Graves' hyperthyroidism and ophthalmopathy. TCR beta CDR3 regions were amplified from RNA. The HTBI primer set served for first-round RT-PCR of the TCR CDR3. MiXCR, run by TCRdb on the multiplex PCR reads, gives a single entry per CDR3 protein. The sample includes some 800,000 distinct CDR3 sequences, more than 30% of them seen just once. The sequencing input was blood. These receptors all stem from a man between 18 and 29 years old with Graves' hyperthyroidism.

This clonotype was seen a few times. The V gene is TRBV15, the J gene TRBJ2-3; D perhaps matches TRBD2 (6 bases). CDR1 is LNHNV and CDR2 is YYDKDF in the germline V gene (reference sequence). The germline V and J ends were trimmed by 0 bases and 4 bases, with 8 bases remaining between them. The CDR3 has 14 residues. CDR3 sequence (DNA): TGTGCCACCAGCAGAGATCGCGGGGCAGATACGCAGTATTTT. It is translated as CATSRDRGADTQYF.

This clonotype has ten or more counts. V usage is TRBV5-1 and J usage is TRBJ2-7; tentatively, D is TRBD2 (6 bases). CDR1 is SGHRS and CDR2 is YFSETQ in the germline V gene. The length of the CDR3 is 14 residues. V lost 2 bases and J 7 bases, leaving 16 bases between the germline ends. CDR3 sequence: CASSFAGPGLEQYF. The DNA of the CDR3 is TGCGCCAGCAGCTTCGCGGGACCAGGGTTAGAGCAGTACTTC.

This clonotype was recorded at least ten times. The rearrangement uses TRBV7-9 and TRBJ2-5; D is possibly TRBD2 (6 bases). Germline V gene sequence: CDR1 SEHNR, CDR2 FQNEAQ (reference sequence). Trimming left V 1 base short and J 5 bases short, with 11 bases between. The CDR3 has 14 amino acids. The DNA for the CDR3 is TGTGCCAGCAGCTTAGTGGAGGGAGCGGAGACCCAGTACTTC. Translation: CASSLVEGAETQYF. Looking up the rest from reference TRBV7-9 and TRBJ2-5 gives the full variable domain: DTGVSQNPRHKITKRGQNVTFRCDPISEHNRLYWYRQTLGQGPEFLTYFQNEAQLEKSRLLSDRFSAERPKGSFSTLEIQRTEQGDSAMYLCASSLVEGAETQYFGPGTRLLVL.